This TCR beta chain was retrieved from a study of response to subunit inactivated influenza vaccine. Study-wide results and caveats: The authors suggested that few new T cells are recruited per seasonal influenza vaccination.

TCRdb reprocessed the RT-PCR reads with MiXCR, giving one entry per CDR3 protein. The sample gives roughly 710,000 distinct CDR3 sequences, roughly 15% of which show up once; roughly 7.2% is in the top ten. Many counts were recorded for this clonotype. What it recognizes is unknown. Germline CDR1 is SEHNR and CDR2 is FQNEAQ (reference sequence). The CDR3 is made up of 10 amino acids. This clonotype originated in a middle-aged man who received an inactivated influenza vaccine. The material sequenced was PBMCs from blood, taken roughly 15 days before vaccination. The chain has TRBV7-9 and TRBJ2-3; D not resolved. The CDR3 loop is CANAGDTQYF. The CDR3 DNA reads as TGTGCTAATGCCGGGGATACGCAGTATTTT.